A selection of T cell receptor beta chains follows, all from one sample in a study of blood T cell repertoires in COVID-19. The table came from immunoSEQ multiplex PCR; TCRdb's copy has only in-frame clones and leaves some out. The profile shows some 150,000 clones, about four fifths of them singletons. The sample taken for sequencing was peripheral blood. These receptors all come from a human donor with acute or convalescent COVID-19. The donor label of this sample is uncertain. The CDR3 runs from the conserved cysteine through the conserved F or W. The D gene is left open where the match is weak. A clone size is listed for some rows: how often the clone was seen (once, few, many), or a class if it is expanded.

cdr3_aa: CASSLAGQGYTF; cdr3_nt: TGTGCCAGCAGCTTAGCGGGTCAGGGCTACACCTTC; j_call: TRBJ1-2; v_call: TRBV11-2; clone_size: .; d_call: .
cdr3_aa: CASRPPAGELFF; cdr3_nt: TGTGCCAGCAGACCACCGGCCGGGGAGCTGTTTTTT; j_call: TRBJ2-2; v_call: TRBV6-5; clone_size: .; d_call: .
cdr3_aa: CASSQGTGINEKLFF; cdr3_nt: TGTGCCAGCAGCCAAGGGACAGGGATTAATGAAAAACTGTTTTTT; j_call: TRBJ1-4; v_call: TRBV3-1/TRBV3-2; clone_size: .; d_call: TRBD1
cdr3_aa: CSVGGQGVRDGYTF; cdr3_nt: TGCAGCGTTGGAGGACAGGGGGTAAGGGACGGCTACACCTTC; j_call: TRBJ1-2; v_call: TRBV29-1; clone_size: .; d_call: TRBD1
cdr3_aa: CASSESGGLNGYTF; cdr3_nt: TGTGCCAGCAGCGAGAGCGGGGGCCTGAATGGCTACACCTTC; j_call: TRBJ1-2; v_call: TRBV6-4; clone_size: .; d_call: .
cdr3_aa: CASSQSGTGQTEAFF; cdr3_nt: TGTGCCAGCAGCCAATCCGGGACAGGGCAGACTGAAGCTTTCTTT; j_call: TRBJ1-1; v_call: TRBV6-5; clone_size: .; d_call: TRBD1
cdr3_aa: CASSADATNEKLFF; cdr3_nt: TGTGCCAGCAGCGCGGATGCAACTAATGAAAAACTGTTTTTT; j_call: TRBJ1-4; v_call: TRBV25-1; clone_size: .; d_call: .
cdr3_aa: CASSLNNEQFF; cdr3_nt: TGTGCCAGCAGTCTAAACAATGAGCAGTTCTTC; j_call: TRBJ2-1; v_call: TRBV12-3/TRBV12-4; clone_size: .; d_call: .
cdr3_aa: CASSSTQRMMSTDTQYF; cdr3_nt: TGTGCCAGCAGTTCCACCCAGCGCATGATGAGCACAGATACGCAGTATTTT; j_call: TRBJ2-3; v_call: TRBV27; clone_size: once; d_call: .
cdr3_aa: CASSFRSQGSYNEQFF; cdr3_nt: TGTGCCAGCAGCTTCAGGAGTCAGGGGTCCTACAATGAGCAGTTCTTC; j_call: TRBJ2-1; v_call: TRBV11-2; clone_size: .; d_call: .
cdr3_aa: CASSRDREGNEQFF; cdr3_nt: TGCGCCAGCAGCCGGGACAGGGAAGGTAATGAGCAGTTCTTC; j_call: TRBJ2-1; v_call: TRBV5-1; clone_size: once; d_call: TRBD1
cdr3_aa: CAWSHSGRAADTQYF; cdr3_nt: TGTGCCTGGAGTCACAGCGGGAGGGCAGCAGATACGCAGTATTTT; j_call: TRBJ2-3; v_call: TRBV30; clone_size: .; d_call: TRBD2
cdr3_aa: CASRASGLTQYF; cdr3_nt: TGTGCCAGCAGGGCTAGCGGGCTAACCCAGTATTTT; j_call: TRBJ2-3; v_call: TRBV2; clone_size: .; d_call: TRBD2
cdr3_aa: CSFNTFGEQYF; cdr3_nt: TGCAGTTTCAACACCTTTGGCGAGCAGTACTTC; j_call: TRBJ2-7; v_call: TRBV20-1; clone_size: .; d_call: .
cdr3_aa: CAWSGEPVGNQPQHF; cdr3_nt: TGTGCCTGGAGTGGCGAACCGGTGGGCAATCAGCCCCAGCATTTT; j_call: TRBJ1-5; v_call: TRBV30; clone_size: .; d_call: .
cdr3_aa: CASSIPDTTYGYTF; cdr3_nt: TGTGCCAGTAGTATCCCCGACACCACATATGGCTACACCTTC; j_call: TRBJ1-2; v_call: TRBV19; clone_size: .; d_call: .
cdr3_aa: CASSLEPGGTGYNEQFF; cdr3_nt: TGTGCCAGCAGCTTAGAGCCCGGGGGGACTGGCTACAATGAGCAGTTCTTC; j_call: TRBJ2-1; v_call: TRBV11-2; clone_size: .; d_call: TRBD2
cdr3_aa: CASSETGGPTNEKLFF; cdr3_nt: TGTGCCAGTAGTGAAACAGGGGGCCCAACTAATGAAAAACTGTTTTTT; j_call: TRBJ1-4; v_call: TRBV19; clone_size: .; d_call: TRBD1
cdr3_aa: CASSQGGGRAYEQYF; cdr3_nt: TGTGCCAGCAGCCAAGGAGGGGGCAGGGCTTACGAGCAGTACTTC; j_call: TRBJ2-7; v_call: TRBV3-1/TRBV3-2; clone_size: .; d_call: TRBD1
cdr3_aa: CASSFTSGGNNEQFF; cdr3_nt: TGCGCCAGCAGCTTCACTAGCGGAGGGAACAATGAGCAGTTCTTC; j_call: TRBJ2-1; v_call: TRBV5-1; clone_size: .; d_call: TRBD2
cdr3_aa: CASSDPGDRGRYGYTF; cdr3_nt: TGTGCCAGCAGTGACCCTGGGGACAGGGGGAGGTATGGCTACACCTTC; j_call: TRBJ1-2; v_call: TRBV2; clone_size: .; d_call: TRBD1
cdr3_aa: CASSSFRDRAGYTF; cdr3_nt: TGTGCCAGCAGCTCCTTCCGGGACAGGGCTGGCTACACCTTC; j_call: TRBJ1-2; v_call: TRBV7-9; clone_size: many; d_call: TRBD1
cdr3_aa: CASSTVSGREYF; cdr3_nt: TGTGCCAGTAGTACAGTTAGCGGGAGGGAGTACTTC; j_call: TRBJ2-7; v_call: TRBV19; clone_size: .; d_call: TRBD2
cdr3_aa: CASSLVPLAGADSNTGELFF; cdr3_nt: TGCGCCAGCAGCTTGGTCCCCCTAGCGGGGGCCGATTCGAACACCGGGGAGCTGTTTTTT; j_call: TRBJ2-2; v_call: TRBV5-1; clone_size: few; d_call: TRBD2
cdr3_aa: CASIQDRGANEKLFF; cdr3_nt: TGTGCCAGCATCCAAGACAGGGGTGCTAATGAAAAACTGTTTTTT; j_call: TRBJ1-4; v_call: TRBV7-9; clone_size: .; d_call: TRBD1
cdr3_aa: CASSLWTSGQETQYF; cdr3_nt: TGTGCCAGCAGCTTGTGGACTAGCGGCCAAGAGACCCAGTACTTC; j_call: TRBJ2-5; v_call: TRBV7-9; clone_size: .; d_call: TRBD2
cdr3_aa: CASSSSGQGSSQPQHF; cdr3_nt: TGTGCCAGCAGCTCGTCCGGACAGGGATCTTCACAGCCCCAGCATTTT; j_call: TRBJ1-5; v_call: TRBV7-9; clone_size: .; d_call: TRBD1
cdr3_aa: CASSPDSANQPQHF; cdr3_nt: TGTGCCAGCAGTCCCGACAGTGCCAATCAGCCCCAGCATTTT; j_call: TRBJ1-5; v_call: TRBV7-2; clone_size: .; d_call: .
cdr3_aa: CASSLGGPYEQYF; cdr3_nt: TGTGCCAGCAGCTTAGGGGGCCCCTACGAGCAGTACTTC; j_call: TRBJ2-7; v_call: TRBV11-2; clone_size: .; d_call: .
cdr3_aa: CASSLGSGQAFTDTQYF; cdr3_nt: TGTGCCAGCAGCTTGGGCTCGGGACAAGCTTTCACAGATACGCAGTATTTT; j_call: TRBJ2-3; v_call: TRBV5-8; clone_size: .; d_call: .
cdr3_aa: CATSSSRVQQPQHF; cdr3_nt: TGTGCCACCAGCAGTAGCAGGGTGCAGCAGCCCCAGCATTTT; j_call: TRBJ1-5; v_call: TRBV15; clone_size: once; d_call: .
cdr3_aa: CASTDGSNTGELFF; cdr3_nt: TGTGCCAGCACCGACGGGTCGAACACCGGGGAGCTGTTTTTT; j_call: TRBJ2-2; v_call: TRBV7-3; clone_size: .; d_call: .
cdr3_aa: CATNPGRGKVPYGYTF; cdr3_nt: TGTGCCACCAATCCAGGCAGGGGCAAGGTCCCCTATGGCTACACCTTC; j_call: TRBJ1-2; v_call: TRBV19; clone_size: .; d_call: .
cdr3_aa: CASSQGTSASTDTQYF; cdr3_nt: TGTGCCAGCAGCCAGGGGACTAGCGCTAGCACAGATACGCAGTATTTT; j_call: TRBJ2-3; v_call: TRBV5-4; clone_size: .; d_call: TRBD2
cdr3_aa: CASSPGSEHQPQHF; cdr3_nt: TGTGCCAGCAGCCCGGGGAGCGAGCATCAGCCCCAGCATTTT; j_call: TRBJ1-5; v_call: TRBV7-9; clone_size: many; d_call: .
cdr3_aa: CASSETERAGAYEQYF; cdr3_nt: TGTGCCAGTAGCGAAACTGAGCGAGCGGGCGCTTACGAGCAGTACTTC; j_call: TRBJ2-7; v_call: TRBV19; clone_size: .; d_call: .
cdr3_aa: CASSVTSGSYNEQFF; cdr3_nt: TGTGCCAGCAGCGTTACTAGCGGCTCCTACAATGAGCAGTTCTTC; j_call: TRBJ2-1; v_call: TRBV9; clone_size: .; d_call: TRBD2
cdr3_aa: CSAMPDRGQFF; cdr3_nt: TGCAGTGCTATGCCTGACAGGGGGCAGTTCTTC; j_call: TRBJ2-1; v_call: TRBV20-1; clone_size: .; d_call: TRBD1
cdr3_aa: CASSYSRGQGNEKLFF; cdr3_nt: TGTGCCAGCAGTTACTCGAGGGGACAGGGGAATGAAAAACTGTTTTTT; j_call: TRBJ1-4; v_call: TRBV6-5; clone_size: .; d_call: TRBD1
cdr3_aa: CASSSAGGLNTGELFF; cdr3_nt: TGTGCCAGTAGTTCCGCAGGGGGCTTGAACACCGGGGAGCTGTTTTTT; j_call: TRBJ2-2; v_call: TRBV19; clone_size: .; d_call: TRBD1
cdr3_aa: CASRTGGSDTQYF; cdr3_nt: TGTGCCAGCAGGACAGGGGGGTCAGATACGCAGTATTTT; j_call: TRBJ2-3; v_call: TRBV28; clone_size: .; d_call: TRBD1
cdr3_aa: CASSLRFSGDTQYF; cdr3_nt: TGTGCCAGCAGCTTACGGTTTAGCGGAGATACGCAGTATTTT; j_call: TRBJ2-3; v_call: TRBV11-2; clone_size: .; d_call: .